A selection of T cell receptor beta chains follows, all from one sample in a study of blood T cell repertoires in COVID-19. The repertoire was sequenced with immunoSEQ multiplex PCR; TCRdb's copy has only in-frame clones and lacks some. The top ten clones hold 13% of a sample with about 130,000 clones, just under 85% of them seen once. The sequenced sample was peripheral blood. The receptors were sampled from a human donor in a cohort sampled during active COVID-19. Each CDR3 is given with its conserved first and last residue. D genes are given only for firm matches. Expanded clones are given a class, and other clones once, few, many or no size at all.

J	V	D	size	DNA	CDR3
TRBJ2-2	TRBV11-2	NA	NA	TGTGCCAGCAGCTTTACAGGGCGGGCCACCGGGGAGCTGTTTTTT	CASSFTGRATGELFF
TRBJ2-1	TRBV5-1	TRBD2	NA	TGCGCCAGCAGCTTGGCCAACCAAGCGCGCCTAGCGGGGGGAAGCTACAATGAGCAGTTCTTC	CASSLANQARLAGGSYNEQFF
TRBJ1-1	TRBV13	NA	once	TGTGCCAGCAGCTCCCTAGGCAGGGAGGACACTGAAGCTTTCTTT	CASSSLGREDTEAFF
TRBJ1-1	TRBV6-6	NA	NA	TGTGCCAGCAGCCTGACAGTCACTGAAGCTTTCTTT	CASSLTVTEAFF
TRBJ1-1	TRBV7-8	NA	NA	TGTGCCAGCAGCTTAACGGGGTACACTGAAGCTTTCTTT	CASSLTGYTEAFF
TRBJ2-7	TRBV12-3/TRBV12-4	NA	once	TGTGCCAGCAGTTTGCAGGTCTACGAGCAGTACTTC	CASSLQVYEQYF
TRBJ2-7	TRBV6-5	TRBD2	NA	TGTGCCATCGGGACTAGCGGGGGGCTCAACGAGCAGTACTTC	CAIGTSGGLNEQYF
TRBJ1-5	TRBV2	TRBD1	NA	TGTGCCAGCAGGGAACAGGGGATGGGCAATCAGCCCCAGCATTTT	CASREQGMGNQPQHF
TRBJ1-2	TRBV7-2	NA	NA	TGTGCCAGCAGCTTAGACCGAGGGAACTATGGCTACACCTTC	CASSLDRGNYGYTF
TRBJ1-1	TRBV19	NA	NA	TGTGCCAGTAGTATCTGGGGGGAGGAAGCTTTCTTT	CASSIWGEEAFF
TRBJ1-4	TRBV6-1	NA	NA	TGTGCCAGCAGTGGCCGGGGGGGACGACCAACTAATGAAAAACTGTTTTTT	CASSGRGGRPTNEKLFF
TRBJ1-1	TRBV5-5	NA	NA	TGTGCCAGCCTCCACAGGTTGAACACTGAAGCTTTCTTT	CASLHRLNTEAFF
TRBJ2-5	TRBV5-1	TRBD2	NA	TGCGCCAGCAGCTTGGTAGCGGGGGGCCAAGAGACCCAGTACTTC	CASSLVAGGQETQYF
TRBJ2-2	TRBV4-2	NA	NA	TGTGCCAGCAGCCAAGATCTCTCCGCCGGGGAGCTGTTTTTT	CASSQDLSAGELFF
TRBJ1-6	TRBV4-1	TRBD1	NA	TGCGCCAGCAGCCTCGAGGGACAGAGGAGCTCACCCCTCCACTTT	CASSLEGQRSSPLHF
TRBJ1-2	TRBV6-1	NA	NA	TGTGCCAGCAGTGATCTCGACTATGGCTACACCTTC	CASSDLDYGYTF
TRBJ1-3	TRBV4-2	TRBD1	NA	TGTGCCAGCAGCCAAGATCCTCAGGGGGGTTTTGGAAACACCATATATTTT	CASSQDPQGGFGNTIYF
TRBJ2-4	TRBV6-2/TRBV6-3	TRBD2	NA	TGTGCCAGCAGTTGGGGGGGGGAAAACATTCAGTACTTC	CASSWGGENIQYF
TRBJ1-3	TRBV10-3	NA	NA	TGTGCCATCAGCGAATCGCGCTCTGGAAACACCATATATTTT	CAISESRSGNTIYF
TRBJ2-2	TRBV5-6	NA	NA	TGTGCCAGCAGCCTGACAGGATTTGGGGAGCTGTTTTTT	CASSLTGFGELFF
TRBJ1-2	TRBV6-1	NA	NA	TGTGCCAGCAGTGAGAATGAGGGTGGCTACACCTTC	CASSENEGGYTF
TRBJ2-7	TRBV10-2	TRBD2	few	TGCGCCAGCCTACTAGCGGGGGGCTCCTACGAGCAGTACTTC	CASLLAGGSYEQYF
TRBJ2-2	TRBV5-6	NA	NA	TGTGCCAGCGCGGCGCCGAACACCGGGGAGCTGTTTTTT	CASAAPNTGELFF
TRBJ1-1	TRBV19	NA	NA	TGTGCCAGTAGTGTCCCCGGGGGAGTGAACACTGAAGCTTTCTTT	CASSVPGGVNTEAFF
TRBJ2-6	TRBV2	NA	NA	TGTGCCAGCAGACAAGAACCGGGGGCTGGGGCCAACGTCCTGACTTTC	CASRQEPGAGANVLTF
TRBJ1-5	TRBV7-2	NA	few	TGTGCCAGCAGCTTCGGGACATACAATCAGCCCCAGCATTTT	CASSFGTYNQPQHF
TRBJ1-1	TRBV10-3	TRBD1	NA	TGTGCCACCAGGACAGGGACGAACACTGAAGCTTTCTTT	CATRTGTNTEAFF
TRBJ2-7	TRBV27	NA	NA	TGTGCCAGCAGTTTATCTAGAGGGGGGGACGAGCAGTACTTC	CASSLSRGGDEQYF
TRBJ2-1	TRBV4-2	TRBD2	once	TGTGCCAGCAGCAGAACCCCTAGCGGGGGGGCCACGGACAATGAGCAGTTCTTC	CASSRTPSGGATDNEQFF
TRBJ1-2	TRBV6-6	NA	few	TGTGCCAGCAGGTCATCTAACTATGGCTACACCTTC	CASRSSNYGYTF
TRBJ2-2	TRBV19	TRBD1	NA	TGTGCCAGTAGTATAGCGGCAGGGGGGAACACCGGGGAGCTGTTTTTT	CASSIAAGGNTGELFF
TRBJ2-6	TRBV4-1	TRBD1	NA	TGCGCCAGCAGCCTCCGGGACAGGGCAGCTCTCGGGGCCAACGTCCTGACTTTC	CASSLRDRAALGANVLTF
TRBJ2-3	TRBV6-2/TRBV6-3	TRBD1	NA	TGTGCCAGCAGTAAGAGGGACAGGGGAGATACGCAGTATTTT	CASSKRDRGDTQYF
TRBJ2-1	TRBV5-6	NA	NA	TGTGCCAGCAGCCGGTCGGGGGACCGTAACAATGAGCAGTTCTTC	CASSRSGDRNNEQFF
TRBJ2-7	TRBV25-1	TRBD1	NA	TGTGCCAGCAGTGAATTCGGACAGGGCGGGCAGTACTTC	CASSEFGQGGQYF
TRBJ2-1	TRBV10-1	TRBD2	NA	TGCGCCAGCAGTGAGTCCTATAGCGGGGGGACCTACAATGAGCAGTTCTTC	CASSESYSGGTYNEQFF
TRBJ2-1	TRBV5-5	NA	NA	TGTGCCAGCAGCTTGTCTGCGACAGAAACATGGAATGAGCAGTTCTTC	CASSLSATETWNEQFF
TRBJ2-7	TRBV27	NA	once	TGTGCCAGCAGTTTATCGAGGCGCTACGAGCAGTACTTC	CASSLSRRYEQYF
TRBJ2-7	TRBV9	NA	NA	TGTGCCAGCAGCGTAGGGGACAACTTCTCCTACGAGCAGTACTTC	CASSVGDNFSYEQYF
TRBJ2-3	TRBV10-3	TRBD2	NA	TGTGCCATCAGTGAGTCAACTGGTAGCGGGGGGGAAAATACGCAGTATTTT	CAISESTGSGGENTQYF
TRBJ1-2	TRBV6-1	NA	once	TGTGCCAGCAGTGAACGGGGGGCCTCCGATGGCTACACCTTC	CASSERGASDGYTF
TRBJ2-2	TRBV3-1/TRBV3-2	TRBD2	NA	TGTGCCAGCAGTTATAGCGGGGGCAACACCGGGGAGCTGTTTTTT	CASSYSGGNTGELFF
TRBJ2-1	TRBV7-6	NA	NA	TGTGCCAGCAGCTCCCCCCGCGGGGCCCTAAACAATGAGCAGTTCTTC	CASSSPRGALNNEQFF
TRBJ2-4	TRBV19	TRBD2	NA	TGTGCCAGTAGTTTCTACAGCGGGGGGGGAGCCAAAAACATTCAGTACTTC	CASSFYSGGGAKNIQYF
TRBJ2-1	TRBV19	NA	NA	TGTGCCAGTAGTTTAAAAGCCAATGGTGAGCAGTTCTTC	CASSLKANGEQFF
TRBJ2-7	TRBV6-5	TRBD1	NA	TGTGCCAGCAGTTACGAGGGGGCGAGGTCAAACGAGCAGTACTTC	CASSYEGARSNEQYF